Sequencing of this T cell receptor beta chain was carried out in a study of patients and donors after allogeneic stem cell transplantation. In this sample, this clonotype turned up a few times. TCRdb re-called the RT-PCR reads through MiXCR, storing one row per CDR3 protein. The sample records about 960,000 distinct CDR3 sequences, under 20% being singletons. Germline V lookup: CDR1 MNHEY, CDR2 SVGAGI. CDR3 length: 13 residues. Trimming took 2 bases from V and 5 from J, leaving 7 bases between them. Sequenced material: blood, either unsorted or a sorted T cell fraction (not recorded which). This receptor was identified in a human donor who was either an allogeneic HSCT recipient or a stem cell or donor lymphocyte infusion donor (not recorded which). It is not recorded whose cells these are; they may come from a transplant donor. The chain couples TRBV6-5 to TRBJ2-1, with no clear D. CDR3 DNA sequence: TGTGCCAGCAGTTACAGTGACAACAATGAGCAGTTCTTC. Protein: CASSYSDNNEQFF.